This T cell receptor beta chain appears in the sequencing data of a study of T-cell memory formation after mild COVID-19. Per germline, CDR1 SGHTA and CDR2 FQGNSA. The CDR3 runs 15 residues. With 5 bases clipped from V and 1 base from J, the junction kept 5 bases outside the gene matches. TCRdb itself ran the 5' RACE reads through MiXCR, one entry per CDR3 protein. The sample holds 580,000 or so distinct CDR3 sequences, roughly 17% seen once. Source material: PBMCs or a T cell subset sorted from them (not recorded which). The chain employs TRBV7-2 and TRBJ1-3; 7 bases fit TRBD1. This receptor was identified in an adult woman who had mild COVID-19 (a few samples of this study predate the infection). Cell type and time point are not known. CDR3 DNA sequence: TGTGCCAGCAGCCGTACAGGGGCATCTGGAAACACCATATATTTT. Its protein is CASSRTGASGNTIYF.